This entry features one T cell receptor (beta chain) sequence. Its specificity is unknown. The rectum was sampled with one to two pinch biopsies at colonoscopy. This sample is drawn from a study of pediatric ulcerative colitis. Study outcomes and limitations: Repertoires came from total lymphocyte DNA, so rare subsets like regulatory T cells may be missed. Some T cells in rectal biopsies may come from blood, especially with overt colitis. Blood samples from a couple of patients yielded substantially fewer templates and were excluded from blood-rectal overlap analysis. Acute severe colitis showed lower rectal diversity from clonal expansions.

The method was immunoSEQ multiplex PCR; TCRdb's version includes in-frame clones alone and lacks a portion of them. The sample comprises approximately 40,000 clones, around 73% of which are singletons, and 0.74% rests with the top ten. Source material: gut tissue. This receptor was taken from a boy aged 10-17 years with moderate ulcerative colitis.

DNA of the CDR3: TGTGCCAGCAGTGAAGGCACGAGGGGCTACGAGCAGTACTTC. This translates into CASSEGTRGYEQYF. This sequence joins TRBV6-1 and TRBJ2-7; D possibly uses TRBD1 or TRBD2 (5 bases each). Trimming pared 1 base from V and 3 bases from J, leaving 10 bases between. The CDR3 loop spans 14 amino acids. Germline values: CDR1 MNHNS, CDR2 SASEGT.